The rows below give T cell receptor beta chains drawn from one sample of a study of blood T cells in healthy people across ages. MiXCR was run by TCRdb on the 5' RACE reads, yielding one entry per CDR3 protein. This sample carries almost 550,000 distinct CDR3 sequences, nearly 25% of them seen once, and the ten largest clones take 7.5% to 9%. This same sample was also part of a study on T cells of mothers and their children.

The material sequenced was blood. All receptors derive from a boy younger than 18 in good health. Each CDR3 is given with its conserved first and last residue. The order of the fields is clone size, V gene, CDR3 length, CDR3 protein. Where a row states a size, it is once, few, many or the class of an expanded clone; other rows omit it.

few,TRBV28,20,CASSFPLSPAKDRNQETQYF
-,TRBV12-3/TRBV12-4,11,CASSRNYGYTF
-,TRBV7-8,16,CASSLESGGNSYEQYF
-,TRBV7-2,13,CASSWRGDEKLFF
-,TRBV28,14,CASSPQGALPEQYF
few,TRBV9,13,CASSQDPKNIQYF
few,TRBV20-1,15,CSARAIRGAGEKLFF
-,TRBV7-8,14,CASSPSGVWDEQFF
-,TRBV4-1,16,CASSHLIRDVRGEQYF
-,TRBV7-9,14,CASSLGNEMRSLYF
few,TRBV20-1,13,CSAVGQNNEKLFF
once,TRBV30,11,CAWSVVETQYF
few,TRBV27,17,CASSLLPRGKDKNIQYF
few,TRBV6-5,14,CASSQTGGSDEQFF
-,TRBV6-2/TRBV6-3,17,CASSYPSGGPYTDTQYF
few,TRBV9,15,CASSPRGAEGYGYTF
-,TRBV2,14,CASRLGQGTYEQYF
few,TRBV20-1,16,CSANTYSGGAADTQYF
few,TRBV21-1,19,CASSKDRQGLAGAPSEQYF
few,TRBV20-1,14,CSAREGRASYGYTF
few,TRBV5-1,16,CASRLHTGGVFDEQFF
few,TRBV27,15,CASSRQSVSNQPQHF
many,TRBV12-3/TRBV12-4,13,CASSFPSTDTQYF
-,TRBV20-1,14,CSAKSGSVLPEAFF
-,TRBV27,16,CASSCLGALSTDTQYF
-,TRBV4-2,15,CASSQGQAVNTEASF
-,TRBV9,14,CASSVGGRKNEQYF
few,TRBV6-5,14,CASSYSGEEQPQHF
-,TRBV4-3,16,CASSRELAGGPYEQYF
few,TRBV15,15,CATAPGNLLVGEQFF
-,TRBV12-3/TRBV12-4,13,CASSGTLTYEQYF
-,TRBV20-1,15,CSASTSGVSYNEQFF
-,TRBV4-3,15,CASSQEKFTGATQYF
few,TRBV5-1,13,CASSLEPRGEAFF
-,TRBV10-3,14,CAISSTSMNTEAFF
-,TRBV18,15,CASSPNGGAGYGYTF
-,TRBV28,15,CASSSAGTANTEAFF
few,TRBV4-3,15,CASNQVGVANYGYTF
-,TRBV3-1,13,CASSQVGANVLTF
-,TRBV3-1,17,CASSFTPSGRRRDEQFF
-,TRBV4-1,14,CASRTAQGTYEQYF
-,TRBV20-1,14,CSAGRGSSSYEQYF
-,TRBV7-9,13,CASRGGVWDEQFF
few,TRBV10-3,14,CAISPTGGKAEAFF
few,TRBV12-3/TRBV12-4,16,CASSSLGGTTGNTIYF
many,TRBV15,15,CATSRGDRESGEQYF
-,TRBV5-1,16,CASSLDQARPTGELFF
-,TRBV5-1,15,CASSIDGRMDQPQHF
-,TRBV13,13,CASQAWEGETQYF